Presented here are 27 T cell receptor beta chains from one specimen sequenced in a study of PD-1 blockade in classical Hodgkin lymphoma. Following autologous stem cell transplantation, relapse occurred in every patient, and exposure to brentuximab vedotin varied. Only in-frame clones appear in the TCRdb table, and some are missing; sequencing was by immunoSEQ multiplex PCR. The data show nearly 55,000 clones, roughly 80% seen once. Sequencing used peripheral blood mononuclear cells (PBMCs), obtained at baseline. The receptor source for this set is a human donor with classical Hodgkin lymphoma.

The chain couples TRBV15 to TRBJ2-1; no clear D. The CDR3 is made up of 18 amino acids. In germline, CDR1 is LNHNV, CDR2 YYDKDF (reference sequence). V was trimmed by 1 base and J by 1 base, leaving 17 bases between them. The CDR3, as DNA: TGTGCCACCAGCAGAGGGCCTTTAGGGCACCCTTCCTACAATGAGCAGTTCTTC. Amino acid sequence: CATSRGPLGHPSYNEQFF.

V is TRBV18 and J is TRBJ1-2; no clear D. From germline, CDR1 is KGHSH and CDR2 LQKENI. This CDR3 is built from 15 residues. Trimming stripped 5 bases from V and 5 bases from J, with 18 bases between. CDR3 amino acids: CASSSTRRGPYGYTF. CDR3 DNA sequence: TGTGCCAGCTCATCCACCCGGAGAGGCCCGTATGGCTACACCTTC.

This rearrangement joins TRBV12-5 to TRBJ1-5; 7 bases fit TRBD1. V shed 0 bases, J shed 0 bases, and the junction held 11 bases outside the gene matches. CDR1 is LGHNT and CDR2 is FRNRAP in the germline V gene. The CDR3 contains 19 residues. CDR3 in amino acids: CASGLVSDRSEGSNQPQHF. CDR3 bases: TGTGCTAGTGGTTTGGTCTCGGACAGGTCTGAGGGTAGCAATCAGCCCCAGCATTTT. The complete variable domain, with remaining parts taken from reference TRBV12-5 and TRBJ1-5, reads DARVTQTPRHKVTEMGQEVTMRCQPILGHNTVFWYRQTMMQGLELLAYFRNRAPLDDSGMPKDRFSAEMPDATLATLKIQPSEPRDSAVYFCASGLVSDRSEGSNQPQHFGDGTRLSIL.

This chain joins TRBV6-5 and TRBJ2-3; D is undetermined. The germline V gene has CDR1 MNHEY and CDR2 SVGAGI. This CDR3 spans 12 amino acids. V was cut by 8 bases and J by 4 bases, with 10 bases left in between. Written as DNA, the CDR3 is TGTGCCAGCGGATTAAGGGCAGATACGCAGTATTTT. Protein product: CASGLRADTQYF.

This rearrangement joins TRBV27 to TRBJ1-2; 10 bases match TRBD1. V dropped 6 bases and J dropped 6; count of bases not matched to a gene: 7. The CDR3 runs to 14 residues. The germline V gene has CDR1 MNHEY and CDR2 SMNVEV (reference sequence). The CDR3 sequence is CASRWTGGLNGYTF. The CDR3 nucleotides read TGTGCCAGCAGATGGACAGGGGGGCTCAATGGCTACACCTTC.

The CDR3 sequence: CASSLSGRGDEQFF. CDR3 in DNA: TGTGCCAGCAGCTTAAGCGGGAGGGGGGATGAGCAGTTCTTC. The chain uses TRBV5-4 and TRBJ2-1; 10 positions match TRBD2. Trimming at V came to 2 bases and at J to 8 bases, leaving 4 bases not matched to a gene. This CDR3 region has 14 residues. Germline-derived CDR1 and CDR2 are SGHNT and YYREEE (reference sequence).

On this clone itself: Germline and junction disagree at one end, which may indicate a read error. The V call is TRBV6-5, the J call TRBJ1-1, with D possibly TRBD1 on 6 matching bases. The CDR3 has 13 amino acids. Germline values: CDR1 MNHEY, CDR2 SVGAGI. The CDR3 protein is CASSYRDMPEAFF. The CDR3 DNA follows: TGTGCCAGCAGTTACAGGGACATGCCTGAGGCTTTCTTT.

This chain joins TRBV25-1 and TRBJ1-2; D unclear. With 2 bases removed from V and 4 bases from J, the gap between germline ends came to 14 bases. Germline V gene sequence: CDR1 MGHDK, CDR2 SYGVNS. This CDR3 comprises 15 residues. This CDR3 reads CASSENLMGFYGYTF. The CDR3 nucleotides read TGTGCCAGCAGTGAAAACCTAATGGGGTTCTATGGCTACACCTTC.

V is TRBV30 and J is TRBJ2-3; a weak D match, TRBD1 (6 bases). The germline V gene has CDR1 GTSNPN and CDR2 SVGIG (reference sequence). V lost 0 bases, J lost 5 bases, and 15 bases lay in between. This CDR3 is 15 amino acids long. CDR3 region: CAWSVPGELRDTQYF. The DNA for the CDR3 is TGTGCCTGGAGTGTACCAGGGGAATTGAGAGATACGCAGTATTTT.

Only one count was recorded for this clone. The chain couples TRBV10-3 to TRBJ2-6; D could derive from TRBD1 or TRBD2 (5 bases each). This CDR3 is 19 amino acids long. Germline V gene data show CDR1 as ENHRY and CDR2 as SYGVKD. V lost 2 bases and J 1 base, leaving 18 bases between the germline ends. CDR3 loop: CAISETRTRIVSGANVLTF. The DNA for the CDR3 is TGTGCCATCAGTGAGACTAGGACAAGGATTGTTTCTGGGGCCAACGTCCTGACTTTC.

This chain joins TRBV12-5 and TRBJ1-2; D possibly corresponds to TRBD1 (5 bases). Germline V lookup: CDR1 LGHNT, CDR2 FRNRAP. This CDR3 is 17 amino acids long. V was shortened by 2 bases and J by 0 bases, with 16 bases between the two germline ends. The CDR3 sequence is CASGLSRPTAANYGYTF. The CDR3 bases are TGTGCTAGTGGTTTGAGCCGGCCGACAGCAGCTAACTATGGCTACACCTTC.

The rearrangement uses TRBV6-5 and TRBJ2-1; D is uncertain. With 3 bases removed from V and 5 bases from J, the gap between germline ends came to 8 bases. Germline V gene data show CDR1 as MNHEY and CDR2 as SVGAGI. This CDR3 region has 13 residues. The CDR3 DNA sequence: TGTGCCAGCAGTTATTCTGCGGACAATGAGCAGTTCTTC. The encoded protein is CASSYSADNEQFF.

The chain couples TRBV10-3 to TRBJ2-1; the D is unclear. V lost 3 bases, J lost 10 bases, and 13 bases lay in between. The length of the CDR3 is 13 residues. The germline CDR1 and CDR2 sequences are ENHRY and SYGVKD. The CDR3 DNA reads as TGTGCCATCAGTGATCCCCCAGACCGGGAGCAGTTCTTC. Protein sequence: CAISDPPDREQFF.

The gene calls are TRBV10-3 and TRBJ1-1; a weak D match, TRBD1 (6 bases). This CDR3 is 13 amino acids long. The V and J ends lost 4 bases and 2 bases respectively, with 8 bases between them. CDR1 is ENHRY, CDR2 SYGVKD, per germline. DNA for the CDR3: TGTGCCATCAGTGGACAGGAAAACACTGAAGCTTTCTTT. Translation gives CAISGQENTEAFF.

The genes are TRBV5-4 and TRBJ2-2, with TRBD2 matching over 11 bases. CDR1 and CDR2 from the germline V gene are SGHNT and YYREEE (reference sequence). V was clipped by 1 base and J by 2 bases; unmatched bases: 4. The CDR3 length is 17 residues. This CDR3 is CASSLSSGRPNTGELFF. DNA of the CDR3: TGTGCCAGCAGCTTGTCTAGCGGGAGGCCCAACACCGGGGAGCTGTTTTTT.

The chain is built from TRBV7-2 and TRBJ2-5; D uncertain. With 3 bases removed from V and 1 base from J, the gap between germline ends came to 0 bases. Per germline, CDR1 SGHTA and CDR2 FQGNSA. This CDR3 has 11 amino acids. Written as DNA, the CDR3 is TGTGCCAGCAGCTTCCAAGAGACCCAGTACTTC. The encoded protein is CASSFQETQYF. The full variable domain, rest sourced from reference TRBV7-2 and TRBJ2-5, is GAGVSQSPSNKVTEKGKDVELRCDPISGHTALYWYRQSLGQGLEFLIYFQGNSAPDKSGLPSDRFSAERTGGSVSTLTIQRTQQEDSAVYLCASSFQETQYFGPGTRLLVL.

This sequence joins TRBV10-3 and TRBJ1-1, with D hard to call. Germline loops: CDR1 ENHRY, CDR2 SYGVKD. The CDR3 covers 11 residues. The germline V and J ends were trimmed by 8 bases and 5 bases, with 9 bases remaining between them. The chain's CDR3 is CAIRAGTEAFF. The CDR3 nucleotides read TGTGCCATCCGGGCCGGGACTGAAGCTTTCTTT.

This chain joins TRBV30 and TRBJ1-5, with 9 bases aligning to TRBD1. Germline CDR1 is GTSNPN and CDR2 is SVGIG (reference sequence). The CDR3 runs 13 residues. V lost 2 bases to trimming and J lost 5 bases; unmatched junction nucleotides: 1. The CDR3 sequence is CAWSRQGDQPQHF. The CDR3, as DNA: TGTGCCTGGAGTCGACAGGGGGATCAGCCCCAGCATTTT.

The rearrangement links TRBV11-2 to TRBJ2-2, with 8 bases that match TRBD2. From germline, CDR1 is SGHAT and CDR2 FQNNGV. The CDR3 extends over 18 amino acids. V was clipped by 5 bases and J by 7 bases; unmatched bases: 18. The CDR3 sequence is CASSDAGTSLMRNGELFF. CDR3 nucleotides: TGTGCCAGCAGCGACGCCGGGACTAGTCTGATGAGAAACGGGGAGCTGTTTTTT.

The gene calls are TRBV5-1 and TRBJ1-1; 7 nucleotides agree with TRBD1. CDR1 and CDR2 (germline): SGHRS, YFSETQ. V was clipped by 0 bases and J by 5 bases; unmatched bases: 16. The CDR3 sequence is 18 residues long. The CDR3 region is CASSLERLGGGAGTEAFF. The CDR3 coding sequence is TGCGCCAGCAGCTTGGAGAGGCTGGGAGGGGGCGCCGGGACTGAAGCTTTCTTT.

The V and J genes are TRBV4-2 and TRBJ2-5, with 12 bases that match TRBD2. This CDR3 spans 17 amino acids. Germline V gene lookup returns CDR1 LGHNA and CDR2 YNFKEQ. J was trimmed by 1 base and V by 3 bases; bases with no gene match: 6. The CDR3 DNA reads TGTGCCAGCAGCCAGGACCTAGCGGGAGGGCCCCAAGAGACCCAGTACTTC. Its protein product is CASSQDLAGGPQETQYF.

The chain combines TRBV19 with TRBJ2-7; 7 bases align to TRBD1. V lost 3 bases and J lost 0; bases outside the gene matches: 5. CDR3 size: 15 residues. The germline gives CDR1 LNHDA, CDR2 SQIVND (reference sequence). CDR3 loop: CASSIADRYSYEQYF. The CDR3 bases are TGTGCCAGTAGTATTGCGGACAGGTACTCCTACGAGCAGTACTTC.

The rearrangement joins TRBV10-3 to TRBJ2-1; D may match TRBD1 or TRBD2 (5 bases each). Trimming removed 10 bases at V and 4 bases at J, with 17 bases between. The CDR3 spans 14 residues. From germline, CDR1 is ENHRY and CDR2 SYGVKD. The CDR3 DNA reads as TGTGCCAGCAACCGGGACCCCTTGTACAATGAGCAGTTCTTC. Amino acids: CASNRDPLYNEQFF.

The J gene is TRBJ2-5, the V gene TRBV10-3; D unclear. The germline CDR1 and CDR2 sequences are ENHRY and SYGVKD. The CDR3 runs 14 residues. V lost 0 bases to trimming and J lost 7 bases, with 12 bases between them. This chain's CDR3 is CAISESKVGWTQYF. The DNA of the CDR3 is TGTGCCATCAGTGAGTCGAAGGTAGGGTGGACCCAGTACTTC.

The rearrangement links TRBV7-2 to TRBJ2-5; TRBD1 matches at 10 bases. J was trimmed by 5 bases and V by 3 bases; bases with no gene match: 3. Germline CDR1 SGHTA, CDR2 FQGNSA. This CDR3 contains 14 residues. The CDR3: CASSLDRGVETQYF. CDR3 nucleotide sequence: TGTGCCAGCAGCTTGGACAGGGGGGTCGAGACCCAGTACTTC.

The chain carries TRBV27 and TRBJ2-7, with D tentatively TRBD1 (6 bases). Germline CDR1 and CDR2: MNHEY and SMNVEV (reference sequence). This CDR3 spans 14 amino acids. V was trimmed by 5 bases and J by 1 base, leaving 12 bases between them. The CDR3 coding sequence is TGTGCCAGCAGTCCTGGGACATCGTCCTACGAGCAGTACGTC. Translation gives CASSPGTSSYEQYV.

CDR3 residues: CASSPLTDQPQHF. The CDR3 region has the DNA TGTGCCAGCTCACCACTAACCGATCAGCCCCAGCATTTT. This chain joins TRBV18 and TRBJ1-5; D unresolved. There are 13 residues in the CDR3. V lost 1 base to trimming and J lost 5 bases, with 6 bases between them. Germline CDR1 and CDR2: KGHSH and LQKENI.